The 7 T cell receptor beta chains reported below all come from one sample, sequenced in a study of graft-versus-host responses after intestinal transplantation. Measured with immunoSEQ multiplex PCR; TCRdb has only the in-frame clones, and not every one. Of 9,900 or so clones listed, under 40% were seen once; the top ten hold under 2%. Source: alloreactive CD4+ T cells from a mixed lymphocyte reaction culture, taken before transplantation. The subset is: CFSE-low proliferating T cells sorted from approximately 6-day pre-transplant mixed lymphocyte reaction (GvH or HvG direction). Every receptor here comes from a human patient who was an organ donor for intestinal transplantation.

The rearrangement uses TRBV7-2 and TRBJ2-5; 11 bases align to TRBD1. CDR3 length equals 15 residues. Per the germline V gene, CDR1 is SGHTA and CDR2 is FQGNSA. V shed 5 bases, J shed 5 bases, and the junction held 7 bases outside the gene matches. For the CDR3, the DNA is TGTGCCAGCAGCCGGACAGGGGGCGCTTCGGAGACCCAGTACTTC. This sequence encodes CASSRTGGASETQYF. Together with reference TRBV7-2 and TRBJ2-5, the CDR3 gives the full variable domain: GAGVSQSPSNKVTEKGKDVELRCDPISGHTALYWYRQSLGQGLEFLIYFQGNSAPDKSGLPSDRFSAERTGGSVSTLTIQRTQQEDSAVYLCASSRTGGASETQYFGPGTRLLVL.

This chain links TRBV4-2 with TRBJ1-3; 7 nucleotides match TRBD1. The V and J ends lost 4 bases and 4 bases, in that order; junction bases with no gene match: 7. The germline V gene has CDR1 LGHNA and CDR2 YNFKEQ. The CDR3 extends over 15 amino acids. The CDR3, as DNA: TGTGCCAGCAGCCCAGAGGGACAGACCGGAAACACCATATATTTT. Translation: CASSPEGQTGNTIYF.

This clone was observed a handful of times. The CDR3 nucleotides are TGTGCCAGCATCCGGGACCCCCAGGGGACTGAAGCTTTCTTT. Its protein product is CASIRDPQGTEAFF. The rearrangement joins TRBV6-6 to TRBJ1-1; possibly TRBD1 for D (6 bases). Trimming removed 7 bases from V and 5 bases from J, with 17 bases in between. Germline loops: CDR1 MNHNY, CDR2 SVGAGI (reference sequence). The CDR3 has 14 amino acids.

V is TRBV19 and J is TRBJ2-7; 8 nucleotides align to TRBD2. There are 17 residues in the CDR3. With 6 bases clipped from V and 1 base from J, the junction kept 14 bases outside the gene matches. Germline lookup yields CDR1 LNHDA and CDR2 SQIVND (reference sequence). The CDR3: CASSRASVRGASYEQYF. In DNA, the CDR3 is TGTGCCAGTAGCCGGGCGTCTGTGCGGGGGGCTTCCTACGAGCAGTACTTC.

This clone was observed a few times. The V call is TRBV11-1, the J call TRBJ2-3; TRBD2 is a possible D gene (5 bases). Germline-derived CDR1 and CDR2 are SGHAT and FQDESV (reference sequence). V gave up 4 bases and J gave up 0 bases, with 11 bases separating them. The CDR3 totals 15 residues. The CDR3 DNA reads as TGTGCCAGCAGCTCTACTAGGACTAGCACAGATACGCAGTATTTT. It is translated as CASSSTRTSTDTQYF.

Within the sample, this clone is medium-sized. This rearrangement joins TRBV9 to TRBJ1-4, with 9 bases aligning to TRBD1. The length of the CDR3 is 15 residues. Germline lookup yields CDR1 SGDLS and CDR2 YYNGEE. Trimming removed 4 bases from V and 3 bases from J; junction bases left unmatched: 4. CDR3: CASSPGDRANEKLFF. The CDR3 DNA follows: TGTGCCAGCAGCCCCGGGGACAGGGCTAATGAAAAACTGTTTTTT.

The table lists this clone with a few counts. The V and J genes are TRBV20-1 and TRBJ1-1; tentative D call: TRBD1 (5 bases). V was trimmed by 5 bases and J by 6 bases, leaving 10 bases between them. Per germline, CDR1 DFQATT and CDR2 SNEGSKA (reference sequence). The length of the CDR3 is 11 residues. The CDR3 region has the DNA TGCAGTGCTCCCGGGGGGGCTGAAGCTTTCTTT. This encodes CSAPGGAEAFF.